This T cell receptor beta chain is from a study of T cells in Graves' hyperthyroidism and ophthalmopathy. Lactation, pregnancy, other autoimmune disease or uncontrolled infection led to exclusion of patients. On the basis of clinical symptoms, serum thyroxine and TRAb, thyroid ultrasound and orbital computed tomography, diagnoses were made. Germline CDR1 SNHLY, CDR2 FYNNEI. V lost 5 bases to trimming and J lost 5 bases; unmatched junction nucleotides: 9. The CDR3 totals 17 residues. The source material, RNA transcripts, was used to amplify TCR beta CDR3 regions. HTBI primers were used for first-round RT-PCR of the TCR CDR3. TCRdb called the multiplex PCR reads again in MiXCR, with one record for every CDR3 protein. The profile shows hundreds of thousands of distinct CDR3 sequences, less than 25% of them singletons. This clonotype was detected only a few times.

This chain links TRBV2 with TRBJ2-3; 14 nucleotides line up with TRBD2. This TCR was sampled from a man aged 25-45 years with Graves' ophthalmopathy. Sequenced input: blood. CDR3 bases: TGTGCCAGCAGTTCTTCCGGGACTAGCGGGGGTGGAGATACGCAGTATTTT. This codes for CASSSSGTSGGGDTQYF.